The clone carrying this T cell receptor (beta chain) has just a few counts. The sample belongs to a study of blood T cell repertoires in COVID-19. About the study: Whether acute or convalescent, the COVID-19 samples came from the United States, Italy and Spain. PBMCs, B-cell-depleted T cells, or T cells provided the cDNA or gDNA that made up the material.

Per germline, CDR1 LGHNA and CDR2 YSLEER. V was pared by 0 bases and J by 4 bases, with 7 bases between. The CDR3 totals 13 residues. The data were produced by immunoSEQ multiplex PCR, yet TCRdb's version contains in-frame clones alone and is incomplete. The sample contains 200,000 to 300,000 clones, around 83% of which appear only once. The sequencing input was peripheral blood. The TCR originated in a man aged 35-49 years who had recovered from COVID-19. This chain joins TRBV4-3 and TRBJ2-7; D is unresolved. As DNA, the CDR3 is TGCGCCAGCAGCCAAGATGGAGATTACGAGCAGTACTTC. It codes for CASSQDGDYEQYF.